This is a list of T cell receptor beta chains from one sample in a study of blood T cell repertoires in COVID-19. Using immunoSEQ multiplex PCR, the repertoire was profiled, and TCRdb retains in-frame clones only, with some absent. The sample has 150,000 to 180,000 clones; about 86% are singletons. Source material: peripheral blood. These receptor sequences come from a woman in her fifties or sixties with acute or convalescent COVID-19. The CDR3 runs from the conserved cysteine through the conserved F or W. The order of the fields is CDR3 length, J gene, V gene, D gene, clone size, CDR3 DNA, CDR3 protein. D genes are given only for firm matches. The size field is filled for only some rows; it gives once, few, many or a size class.

>11|TRBJ2-1|TRBV6-2/TRBV6-3|-|-
TGTGCCAGCAGCTATCTAGTTGAGCAGTTCTTC
CASSYLVEQFF
>14|TRBJ1-2|TRBV6-5|-|-
TGTGCCAGCAGTTACTCTGGGGCACACTATGGCTACACCTTC
CASSYSGAHYGYTF
>14|TRBJ1-1|TRBV19|-|-
TGTGCCAGTAGTATTCCGGGATGGAACACTGAAGCTTTCTTT
CASSIPGWNTEAFF
>14|TRBJ2-5|TRBV25-1|TRBD1|-
TGTGCCAGCAGTGAACCAGGGGGCCAAGAGACCCAGTACTTC
CASSEPGGQETQYF
>17|TRBJ1-2|TRBV2|TRBD1|few
TGTGCCAGCAGTCGGGACAGCCCTTGGGGTACTAATTATGGCTACACCTTC
CASSRDSPWGTNYGYTF
>13|TRBJ1-1|TRBV6-2/TRBV6-3|-|-
TGTGCCAGCAGTCAGGGTTCTAACACTGAAGCTTTCTTT
CASSQGSNTEAFF
>11|TRBJ2-7|TRBV30|-|-
TGTGCCTGGAGTGCTTCCTACGAGCAGTACTTC
CAWSASYEQYF
>14|TRBJ2-1|TRBV27|TRBD1|-
TGTGCCAGCAGTTTTTGGGACAGGGAGGGTGAGCAGTTCTTC
CASSFWDREGEQFF
>13|TRBJ1-2|TRBV7-3|-|once
TGTGCCAGCAGCGGCCGGCCAGGGGTTGGCTACACCTTC
CASSGRPGVGYTF
>13|TRBJ2-7|TRBV2|-|-
TGTGCCAGCAGAACCGCGTTTTCCTACGAGCAGTACTTC
CASRTAFSYEQYF
>13|TRBJ2-2|TRBV6-5|TRBD1|-
TGTGCCAGCACCTCGACAGGGCCCGGGGAGCTGTTTTTT
CASTSTGPGELFF
>13|TRBJ1-4|TRBV19|-|-
TGTGCCAGTAGACAGGCGTCTAATGAAAAACTGTTTTTT
CASRQASNEKLFF
>15|TRBJ1-1|TRBV7-9|-|-
TGTGCCAGCAGCCAATACGGGGTATTTGACACTGAAGCTTTCTTT
CASSQYGVFDTEAFF
>14|TRBJ1-4|TRBV4-1|TRBD1|-
TGCGCCAGCAGCCAAGGACAGGGTAATGAAAAACTGTTTTTT
CASSQGQGNEKLFF
>14|TRBJ1-3|TRBV19|TRBD1|-
TGTGCCGCAAGTCAGGGGGCGACTGGAAACACCATATATTTT
CAASQGATGNTIYF
>14|TRBJ2-1|TRBV18|-|few
TGTGCCAGCTCACCGAGTTCAGGGGGGACTGAGCAGTTCTTC
CASSPSSGGTEQFF
>15|TRBJ1-2|TRBV19|-|-
TGTGCCAGTAGTATAGGGAGGGATTTCCCCTATGGCTACACCTTC
CASSIGRDFPYGYTF
>15|TRBJ1-2|TRBV6-2/TRBV6-3|TRBD1|many
TGTGCCAGCAGTTTCACAGGGGGGCCCCTCTATGGCTACACCTTC
CASSFTGGPLYGYTF
>14|TRBJ1-5|TRBV7-8|-|-
TGTGCCAGCAGCTTAGCGGCAGGAAGCCAGCCCCAGCATTTT
CASSLAAGSQPQHF